The sequence of this T cell receptor (beta chain) was determined in a study of blood T cells in healthy people across ages (dated by TCRdb to between 2014 and 2017). Turning to the overall study: In model experiments, template switching captured about one uniquely barcoded TCR beta cDNA molecule for every two T cells. To avoid experimental bias, donors of different ages were spread randomly across the sequencing lanes. Donors were grouped into four age groups: young (average roughly 15 years), middle-aged (over 35), aged (around 60) and long-lived (over 80). For two donors (one aged 18 to 30 and one aged 80 or older), the study analyzed two additional independent replicas of 1 million unique cDNA reads from the same blood draw. Using deep sequencing normalized with unique cDNA molecular identifiers, the study measured how TCR beta repertoire diversity changes with age. Overall study results and their limits: The CMV infection status of donors was not known, potentially confounding age-related changes in expanded clonotypes. Observed TCR beta diversity per million T cells fell roughly linearly with age, and a significant reduction was already apparent by age around 40. Estimates of total diversity based on one million sequenced T cells were considered lower bounds and underestimates. Compared with the aged group, the long-lived group had more naive CD4+ T cells, fewer expanded clones and increased TCR diversity, a pattern suggesting age selection. A strong correlation was found between observed TCR beta diversity and the percentage of naive T cells measured by flow cytometry. Bulk unsorted PBMC profiling prevented conclusive comparison of naive and antigen-experienced compartments.

Systemically healthy Caucasian individuals from Russia, around 38 in total and aged about 6 to 100 years, were included as donors. Ten milliliters of peripheral blood were collected from each donor into EDTA-treated Vacutainer tubes. Ficoll-Paque density-gradient centrifugation was used to isolate PBMCs, with at least 7 million per sample. Total RNA, at least 5.5 micrograms per sample, was extracted from PBMCs with Trizol reagent. Naive CD45RAhigh/CD27high T cell percentages were measured by flow cytometry on a PBMC aliquot from every donor. Library construction relied on 5' RACE. TCRdb lists the instrument as Illumina HiSeq 2500. A second about 7 to 12 cycle PCR used a sample-barcoded 5' primer and a J-beta primer mix. A template-switch 5' adaptor carrying 12 random nucleotides introduced a unique molecular identifier onto each TCR beta cDNA molecule. Each sample yielded at least 3 million CDR3-containing paired-end reads. The Mint cDNA synthesis kit, primed by a TRBC-specific oligonucleotide, was used to synthesize first-strand cDNA from all RNA. Following uracil-DNA glycosylase treatment, a first 18-cycle PCR with universal primers M1SS and BC2_uni_R was performed on all cDNA. Per the authors' processing: Each sample was normalized by randomly selecting 1 million high-quality reads, each carrying a distinct molecular identifier. Reads with shared molecular identifiers were discarded instead of being binned into consensus sequences. MiTCR, set to a Q25 quality threshold and the strictest error-elimination algorithm, was used for CDR3 identification, clonotype clustering and error correction. Lower-bound total TCR beta diversity was estimated with a nonparametric unseen species model using Euler transformation. TCRdb itself trimmed the public reads at Q25 with fastp, ran MiXCR and retained productive beta chains. Each entry merges the rows of one CDR3 protein and shows their most common DNA and genes. The V and J calls shown here were made by TCRdb, not taken from the authors' results. The sample yields about 580,000 distinct CDR3 sequences; 45% to 55% were counted once. Roughly 25% of the sample is in the top ten clones.

Concerning this clonotype itself: This receptor's antigen is unknown. No base qualities exist here, and no much larger clone lies one base off it.

The CDR3 numbers 14 residues from cysteine through phenylalanine. CDR3 DNA is the only sequence kept; it has 42 bases, read in frame from the first base. Based on the germline V gene, the CDR1 and CDR2 sequences are MNHNS and SASEGT. The junction carries 7 bases between V and J, which are trimmed by 2 bases and 1 base respectively. The sequence is built from TRBV6-1 and TRBJ2-3; the D gene is unclear. Sample: blood. The receptor's source is an elderly man in good health. For the CDR3, the sequence is CASSETSGTDTQYF. The DNA sequence is TGTGCCAGCAGTGAAACCAGCGGCACAGATACGCAGTATTTT.